One and the same sample provided the 32 T cell receptor beta chains below, sequenced in a study of shared clonotypes between healthy human individuals. Cells designated naive CD8 were CD45RO-negative and were positively selected for CCR7, with terminally differentiated effector memory CD45RA+ cells excluded. TCRdb's copy holds only in-frame clones and misses some; the assay was immunoSEQ multiplex PCR. Here the sample spans more than 600,000 clones, about 91% being singletons. Sequenced material: naive CD8+ T cells sorted from blood. The receptor source for this set is a man aged 25-45 years in good health.

DNA for the CDR3: TGTGCCAGCGAGGGGACAGAATTCTACGAGCAGTACTTC. This encodes CASEGTEFYEQYF. The chain has TRBV5-5 and TRBJ2-7; TRBD1 matches 7 bases. This CDR3 is built from 13 residues. Germline lookup yields CDR1 SGHKS and CDR2 YYEKEE (reference sequence). After removal of 7 bases from V and 3 bases from J, the junction contained 7 bases not matched to a gene.

This chain joins TRBV5-1 and TRBJ1-1; 8 bases align to TRBD1. V dropped 6 bases and J dropped 0; count of bases not matched to a gene: 13. The CDR3 sequence is 17 residues long. Looked up from germline, CDR1 is SGHRS and CDR2 is YFSETQ. CDR3 sequence (DNA): TGCGCCAGCACGCAATCAGGGGGCGGAATAGTGAACACTGAAGCTTTCTTT. Protein sequence: CASTQSGGGIVNTEAFF. Full variable domain (rest looked up from reference TRBV5-1 and TRBJ1-1): KAGVTQTPRYLIKTRGQQVTLSCSPISGHRSVSWYQQTPGQGLQFLFEYFSETQRNKGNFPGRFSGRQFSNSRSEMNVSTLELGDSALYLCASTQSGGGIVNTEAFFGQGTRLTVV.

CDR3 sequence reads: CASSPRASAGEYEQYF. The CDR3 DNA reads TGTGCCAGCAGCCCGAGAGCTAGTGCCGGAGAATACGAGCAGTACTTC. This chain joins TRBV7-9 and TRBJ2-5; D unresolved. Near its end, the DNA agrees better with TRBJ2-7, so the J call may be wrong. CDR1 SEHNR and CDR2 FQNEAQ come from the germline V gene (reference sequence). This CDR3 has 16 residues.

With regard to this clone: The same CDR3 also results from other DNA sequences found in this sample. V is TRBV27 and J is TRBJ2-7; weak D call: TRBD1 (6 bases). Trimming took off 5 bases at V and 1 base at J, with 12 bases between the two ends. The CDR3 covers 14 residues. Germline V gene data show CDR1 as MNHEY and CDR2 as SMNVEV (reference sequence). The CDR3 coding sequence is TGTGCCAGCAGTCCCACAGGGAGTTCCTACGAGCAGTACTTC. Translated, it gives CASSPTGSSYEQYF.

The rearrangement uses TRBV6-5 and TRBJ2-7; 9 nucleotides align to TRBD2. Per germline, CDR1 MNHEY and CDR2 SVGAGI. The V segment lost 6 bases and the J segment 3 bases; nucleotides outside the gene matches: 6. The CDR3 covers 14 residues. The CDR3 DNA sequence: TGTGCCAGCAGCCACGGACTAGCGTACTACGAGCAGTACTTC. This encodes CASSHGLAYYEQYF.

The chain is built from TRBV5-6 and TRBJ1-1, with 9 bases aligning to TRBD1. The J segment lost 4 bases and the V segment lost 0 bases, leaving 7 bases of the junction unmatched. The CDR3 length is 16 residues. Germline V lookup: CDR1 SGHDT, CDR2 YYEEEE. Here the CDR3 DNA reads TGTGCCAGCAGCTTGGGAGGGGACAGGGCGAGCACTGAAGCTTTCTTT. Translated: CASSLGGDRASTEAFF.

The CDR3 loop is CASRPREAGFSYEQYF. The CDR3 coding sequence is TGTGCCAGCCGCCCCCGGGAAGCGGGATTCTCCTACGAGCAGTACTTC. The V gene is TRBV28, the J gene TRBJ2-7; 7 bases fit TRBD2. Unmatched junction bases numbered 13, after V lost 8 bases and J lost 0 bases. Germline assignment: CDR1 MDHEN and CDR2 SYDVKM. The CDR3 spans 16 residues.

V usage is TRBV6-4 and J usage is TRBJ2-1; the D gene is possibly TRBD2 (5 bases). V lost 5 bases to trimming and J lost 0 bases, with 11 bases between them. Germline loops: CDR1 MRHNA, CDR2 SNTAGT. This CDR3 has 15 residues. This chain's CDR3 is CASSPSGYSYNEQFF. The CDR3, as DNA: TGTGCCAGCAGTCCCTCGGGGTACTCCTACAATGAGCAGTTCTTC.

The chain carries TRBV7-8 and TRBJ2-5; 7 nucleotides agree with TRBD2. J was trimmed by 1 base and V by 3 bases; bases with no gene match: 11. Germline V gives CDR1 SGHVS, CDR2 FQNEAQ. This CDR3 is built from 17 residues. CDR3 sequence: CASSLGLASGGQETQYF. DNA of the CDR3: TGTGCCAGCAGCTTGGGCCTGGCTAGCGGAGGCCAAGAGACCCAGTACTTC. The whole variable domain, remainder taken from reference TRBV7-8 and TRBJ2-5, is GAGVSQSPRYKVAKRGQDVALRCDPISGHVSLFWYQQALGQGPEFLTYFQNEAQLDKSGLPSDRFFAERPEGSVSTLKIQRTQQEDSAVYLCASSLGLASGGQETQYFGPGTRLLVL.

Notes on this clone: The same CDR3 arises from other DNA sequences in this sample as well. The rearrangement links TRBV7-9 to TRBJ2-1; D ambiguous. This CDR3 has 15 amino acids. V was trimmed by 1 base and J by 0 bases, leaving 7 bases between them. Looked up from germline, CDR1 is SEHNR and CDR2 is FQNEAQ (reference sequence). The CDR3 coding sequence is TGTGCCAGCAGCTTAGGCCTGAGCTCCTACAATGAGCAGTTCTTC. Translation gives CASSLGLSSYNEQFF.

J is TRBJ1-2 and V is TRBV25-1, with 7 bases that match TRBD1. This CDR3 is built from 16 residues. Looked up from germline, CDR1 is MGHDK and CDR2 is SYGVNS. The trim removed 4 bases at V and 5 bases at J, leaving 13 bases unmatched. The CDR3 bases are TGTGCCAGCAGTGCCCCTTCGGAAGGGGGCGGATATGGCTACACCTTC. This codes for CASSAPSEGGGYGYTF.

The chain combines TRBV7-3 with TRBJ2-6; the D is unclear. Germline V CDR1 and CDR2: SGHTA, FQGTGA. The CDR3 runs to 17 residues. V shed 1 base and J shed 0 bases, with 10 bases lying between them. The CDR3 region is CASSLIRVSSGANVLTF. DNA for the CDR3: TGTGCCAGCAGCTTAATCCGCGTGTCCTCTGGGGCCAACGTCCTGACTTTC. The full variable domain, in which reference TRBV7-3 and TRBJ2-6 provide the parts outside the CDR3, is GAGVSQTPSNKVTEKGKYVELRCDPISGHTALYWYRQSLGQGPEFLIYFQGTGAADDSGLPNDRFFAVRPEGSVSTLKIQRTERGDSAVYLCASSLIRVSSGANVLTFGAGSRLTVL.

With regard to this clone: The sample holds other DNA sequences that translate to the same CDR3. The chain carries TRBV27 and TRBJ1-1; no reliable D call. The V gene's germline CDR1 is MNHEY and CDR2 SMNVEV (reference sequence). This CDR3 is 14 amino acids long. The V and J ends lost 3 bases and 1 base respectively, with 9 bases between them. In DNA, the CDR3 is TGTGCCAGCAGTTTGTGGGGTCCGAACACTGAAGCTTTCTTT. Translation: CASSLWGPNTEAFF.

The chain has TRBV15 and TRBJ2-1, with D uncertain. The germline V and J ends were trimmed by 4 bases and 0 bases, with 7 bases remaining between them. The length of the CDR3 is 14 residues. Germline V CDR1 and CDR2: LNHNV, YYDKDF (reference sequence). The CDR3 coding sequence is TGTGCCACCAGCACCGAGAGCTCCTACAATGAGCAGTTCTTC. Its translation: CATSTESSYNEQFF. Full variable domain (remainder filled in from reference TRBV15 and TRBJ2-1): DAMVIQNPRYQVTQFGKPVTLSCSQTLNHNVMYWYQQKSSQAPKLLFHYYDKDFNNEADTPDNFQSRRPNTSFCFLDIRSPGLGDTAMYLCATSTESSYNEQFFGPGTRLTVL.

The count of this clone is one. The chain carries TRBV30 and TRBJ2-7; D unclear. V gave up 0 bases and J gave up 5 bases, with 11 bases separating them. The CDR3 contains 13 residues. In germline, CDR1 is GTSNPN, CDR2 SVGIG (reference sequence). The CDR3 spells CAWSVQKIHEQYF. CDR3 sequence (DNA): TGTGCCTGGAGTGTTCAGAAAATCCACGAGCAGTACTTC. Together with reference TRBV30 and TRBJ2-7, the CDR3 gives the full variable domain: SQTIHQWPATLVQPVGSPLSLECTVEGTSNPNLYWYRQAAGRGLQLLFYSVGIGQISSEVPQNLSASRPQDRQFILSSKKLLLSDSGFYLCAWSVQKIHEQYFGPGTRLTVT.

The V and J genes are TRBV19 and TRBJ2-7; 8 nucleotides agree with TRBD1. Germline trimming cut 4 bases from V and 4 bases from J; bases unmatched to any gene: 6. The CDR3 has 14 amino acids. The germline CDR1 and CDR2 sequences are LNHDA and SQIVND (reference sequence). The CDR3 is CASSRQGASYEQYF. Written as DNA, the CDR3 is TGTGCCAGTAGTAGGCAGGGGGCGTCTTACGAGCAGTACTTC.

Concerning this clone itself: The same CDR3 can be traced to other DNA sequences in this sample. The gene calls are TRBV7-6 and TRBJ2-7; 7 positions match TRBD1. The CDR3 has 14 residues. From germline, CDR1 is SGHVS and CDR2 FNYEAQ. V trimming: 5 bases; J trimming: 1 base; junction bases outside the gene matches: 5. CDR3 coding DNA: TGTGCCAGCAGCCCCCGGGACAGTTCCTACGAGCAGTACTTC. Protein: CASSPRDSSYEQYF.

V and J are TRBV21-1 and TRBJ1-4; no check of the table's D call, TRBD1, against the DNA was made. TRBV21-1 is deemed a pseudogene. The CDR3 covers 17 residues. CDR3 sequence reads: CASTHPPDRGWGEKLFF. CDR3 DNA sequence: TGTGCCAGCACCCATCCCCCGGACAGGGGCTGGGGTGAAAAACTGTTTTTT.

The chain recombines TRBV6-5 with TRBJ1-2; 8 nucleotides align to TRBD1. This CDR3 spans 12 amino acids. CDR1 is MNHEY and CDR2 is SVGAGI in the germline V gene. Germline trimming cut 6 bases from V and 6 bases from J; bases unmatched to any gene: 3. CDR3 nucleotides: TGTGCCAGCAGCCCGACAGGGGATGGCTACACCTTC. Protein product: CASSPTGDGYTF.

This rearrangement joins TRBV29-1 to TRBJ2-1; 8 positions agree with TRBD1. The ends lost 5 bases at V and 4 bases at J; junction bases unmatched: 10. Per the germline V gene, CDR1 is SQVTM and CDR2 is ANQGSEA. The CDR3 runs 15 residues. CDR3 DNA sequence: TGCAGCGTTCCCAACCGGGACAGGTTATACAATGAGCAGTTCTTC. This gives the protein CSVPNRDRLYNEQFF.

V and J are TRBV6-1 and TRBJ2-7; either TRBD1 or TRBD2 may fit D (5 bases each). Trimming took off 1 base at V and 4 bases at J, with 14 bases between the two ends. The CDR3 contains 15 residues. Germline loops: CDR1 MNHNS, CDR2 SASEGT. CDR3 in amino acids: CASSEVPGARYEQYF. Written as DNA, the CDR3 is TGTGCCAGCAGTGAAGTCCCCGGGGCGCGTTACGAGCAGTACTTC.

As for this clone: The sample holds other DNA sequences that translate to the same CDR3. This chain links TRBV28 with TRBJ1-5; 7 nucleotides match TRBD1. The V and J ends lost 2 bases and 2 bases, in that order; junction bases with no gene match: 3. The CDR3 extends over 15 amino acids. Looked up from germline, CDR1 is MDHEN and CDR2 is SYDVKM. In nucleotides, the CDR3 is TGTGCCAGCAGTTTAAGGGGGCTGGGCAATCAGCCCCAGCATTTT. Amino acids: CASSLRGLGNQPQHF.

This clone appeared once. The V and J genes are TRBV4-3 and TRBJ2-5; 9 bases fit TRBD1. This CDR3 has 15 residues. Germline V CDR1 and CDR2: LGHNA, YSLEER. Trimming cost V 0 bases and J 5 bases; bases outside gene matches: 4. CDR3 region: CASSQDRTGDETQYF. The CDR3 nucleotides are TGCGCCAGCAGCCAAGATCGGACAGGGGATGAGACCCAGTACTTC.

V is TRBV28 and J is TRBJ2-7; 7 nucleotides align to TRBD2. This CDR3 has 14 amino acids. V shed 6 bases and J 3 bases; nucleotides not matched to a gene: 8. Germline V gene data show CDR1 as MDHEN and CDR2 as SYDVKM. CDR3: CASSAMRGNYEQYF. CDR3 sequence (DNA): TGTGCCAGCAGCGCAATGCGGGGGAACTACGAGCAGTACTTC.

The CDR3 here is CASSPGTGVSYEQYF. The CDR3 DNA is TGTGCCAGCAGCCCCGGGACAGGGGTTTCCTACGAGCAGTACTTC. This chain joins TRBV5-8 and TRBJ2-7; 10 bases align to TRBD1. Germline CDR1 SGHTS, CDR2 YDEGEE. V trimming: 4 bases; J trimming: 1 base; junction bases outside the gene matches: 5. This CDR3 is built from 15 residues.

The chain joins TRBV27 to TRBJ2-1, with 12 bases matching TRBD2. The J segment lost 5 bases and the V segment lost 8 bases, leaving 10 bases of the junction unmatched. This CDR3 is 16 amino acids long. In germline, CDR1 is MNHEY, CDR2 SMNVEV (reference sequence). CDR3 residues: CASGGLAGSFDNEQFF. DNA for the CDR3: TGTGCCAGCGGTGGACTAGCGGGATCATTTGACAATGAGCAGTTCTTC.

This chain links TRBV15 with TRBJ2-1, with TRBD2 as a possible D gene (6 bases). CDR1 is LNHNV and CDR2 is YYDKDF in the germline V gene (reference sequence). The CDR3 runs 15 residues. V was pared by 4 bases and J by 0 bases, with 10 bases between. The CDR3 region has the DNA TGTGCCACCAGCATCGTGGGAGGCTCCTACAATGAGCAGTTCTTC. Its translation is CATSIVGGSYNEQFF.

This rearrangement joins TRBV15 to TRBJ2-7, with 8 positions matching TRBD1. Germline V CDR1 and CDR2: LNHNV, YYDKDF (reference sequence). The V gene end was trimmed by 2 bases and the J gene end by 3 bases; junction bases not matched to a gene: 6. This CDR3 contains 15 residues. The CDR3 sequence: CATSRTDRVGYEQYF. CDR3 nucleotide sequence: TGTGCCACCAGCAGAACGGACAGGGTGGGCTACGAGCAGTACTTC. The entire variable domain, with the rest obtained from reference TRBV15 and TRBJ2-7, is as follows: DAMVIQNPRYQVTQFGKPVTLSCSQTLNHNVMYWYQQKSSQAPKLLFHYYDKDFNNEADTPDNFQSRRPNTSFCFLDIRSPGLGDTAMYLCATSRTDRVGYEQYFGPGTRLTVT.

V and J are TRBV28 and TRBJ2-1; TRBD1 agrees at 7 bases. The V segment lost 7 bases and the J segment 2 bases; nucleotides outside the gene matches: 5. Germline V gene data show CDR1 as MDHEN and CDR2 as SYDVKM. CDR3 length: 14 residues. CDR3 in DNA: TGTGCCAGCATTAACAGGGGTCCCTACAATGAGCAGTTCTTC. As protein: CASINRGPYNEQFF.

The V and J genes are TRBV7-9 and TRBJ2-1; no clear D gene. The V end was cut by 7 bases, the J end by 6 bases, with 10 bases between. CDR3 length: 12 amino acids. In germline, CDR1 is SEHNR, CDR2 FQNEAQ (reference sequence). CDR3 coding DNA: TGTGCCAGCACCCCTGCTATCAATGAGCAGTTCTTC. Translated: CASTPAINEQFF.

CDR3 bases: TGTGCCAGCAGCTTATTTCTCCGGGAGGGGGGCGAGACCCAGTACTTC. Amino acids: CASSLFLREGGETQYF. V usage is TRBV11-2 and J usage is TRBJ2-5, with TRBD2 matching 8 bases. This CDR3 has 16 residues. The J segment lost 5 bases and the V segment lost 2 bases, leaving 10 bases of the junction unmatched. The germline V gene encodes CDR1 SGHAT and CDR2 FQNNGV.

This clone was seen once. The chain recombines TRBV2 with TRBJ2-1; no firm D call. In germline, CDR1 is SNHLY, CDR2 FYNNEI. The CDR3 sequence is 13 residues long. V was cut by 11 bases and J by 3 bases, with 14 bases left in between. Written as DNA, the CDR3 is TGTGCCCAAACGGGCCAGAACTACAATGAGCAGTTCTTC. Translated, it gives CAQTGQNYNEQFF.